These 24 T cell receptor beta chains share one sample of origin, sequenced in a study of blood T cells in healthy people across ages. PCR was performed a second time for about 6 to 11 cycles using a sample-barcoded 5' primer and a J-beta primer mix. TCRdb called the 5' RACE reads again in MiXCR, with one record for every CDR3 protein. The sample has some 320,000 distinct CDR3 sequences, about 25% seen once; the top ten hold about 30%. What was sequenced was blood. These receptors were obtained from a woman in her seventies in good health.

The chain combines TRBV18 with TRBJ2-5; 8 nucleotides match TRBD2. Germline loops: CDR1 KGHSH, CDR2 LQKENI. Losses at the gene ends were 4 bases for V and 5 bases for J; bases not matched to a gene: 6. This CDR3 has 14 amino acids. This CDR3 is CASSLRAGVETQYF. Written as DNA, the CDR3 is TGTGCCAGCTCACTGAGAGCGGGAGTGGAGACCCAGTACTTC.

The table lists this clonotype with a few counts. The gene calls are TRBV12-3 or TRBV12-4 and TRBJ2-4, with D unclear. Trimming removed 10 bases at V and 1 base at J, with 8 bases between. The CDR3 covers 12 residues. CDR3 in DNA: TGTGCCATCGAGGTGGCCAAAAACATTCAGTACTTC. This translates into CAIEVAKNIQYF.

This clonotype was picked up a small number of times. The chain uses TRBV20-1 and TRBJ2-1; 15 nucleotides line up with TRBD2. The CDR3 runs 16 residues. J gave up 1 base and V 8 bases, and 6 bases lay outside the gene matches. Germline-derived CDR1 and CDR2 are DFQATT and SNEGSKA (reference sequence). The CDR3 loop is CSPTGTSGRSYNEQFF. The CDR3 nucleotides are TGCAGTCCAACTGGGACTAGCGGGAGGTCCTACAATGAGCAGTTCTTC.

V gene TRBV14 combines with J gene TRBJ2-1; D tentatively fits TRBD1 or TRBD2 (5 bases each). V lost 1 base to trimming and J lost 12 bases, with 16 bases between them. There are 14 residues in the CDR3. Germline loops: CDR1 SGHDN, CDR2 FVKESK. The CDR3 region has the DNA TGTGCCAGCAGCCAAGCTGGGGGTCGTCCGTCGCAGTTCTTC. Amino acids: CASSQAGGRPSQFF.

The chain recombines TRBV18 with TRBJ2-3; D not resolved. The V gene's germline CDR1 is KGHSH and CDR2 LQKENI. CDR3 length equals 14 residues. V was pared by 3 bases and J by 5 bases, with 12 bases between. Written as DNA, the CDR3 is TGTGCCAGCTCACCCAACTTCTCAGGAGATACGCAGTATTTT. Its translation is CASSPNFSGDTQYF.

This clonotype was found a few times. Here the CDR3 DNA reads TGTGCCAGCAGCTTAAGCGGGAGGACTTACAATGAGCAGTTCTTC. Translation gives CASSLSGRTYNEQFF. The V gene is TRBV7-2, the J gene TRBJ2-1; 9 nucleotides match TRBD2. In germline, CDR1 is SGHTA, CDR2 FQGNSA. V lost 2 bases and J lost 4; bases outside the gene matches: 3. The CDR3 runs 15 residues.

The chain uses TRBV7-2 and TRBJ2-5, with 9 bases matching TRBD1. Trimming removed 5 bases from V and 4 bases from J; junction bases left unmatched: 8. This CDR3 contains 15 residues. CDR1 SGHTA and CDR2 FQGNSA come from the germline V gene. The CDR3 DNA sequence: TGTGCCAGCAGCCCCTCCGGACAGGGGACAGAGACCCAGTACTTC. It translates to CASSPSGQGTETQYF.

This clonotype was seen a few times. CDR3 coding DNA: TGTGCCAGCAGTTTGGTAGCGGGAACTCGGGAGCAGTTCTTC. Amino acid sequence: CASSLVAGTREQFF. The J gene is TRBJ2-1, the V gene TRBV28; 8 positions agree with TRBD2. V lost 3 bases to trimming and J lost 10 bases; unmatched junction nucleotides: 8. This CDR3 is built from 14 residues. Germline V gene sequence: CDR1 MDHEN, CDR2 SYDVKM.

The chain joins TRBV12-3 or TRBV12-4 to TRBJ2-7; D is uncertain. The CDR3 extends over 12 amino acids. Trimming took 7 bases from V and 2 from J, leaving 9 bases between them. The CDR3 nucleotides are TGTGCCAGCAAGGAAGAGGCCTACGAGCAGTACTTC. Its translation: CASKEEAYEQYF.

This rearrangement joins TRBV5-1 to TRBJ2-1, with 10 positions matching TRBD2. CDR3 length: 17 amino acids. Unmatched junction bases numbered 3, after V lost 0 bases and J lost 0 bases. Germline V gene data show CDR1 as SGHRS and CDR2 as YFSETQ. The CDR3 reads CASSLVLAGGSYNEQFF. The DNA of the CDR3 is TGCGCCAGCAGCTTGGTTTTAGCGGGGGGCTCCTACAATGAGCAGTTCTTC.

This clonotype has more than one count but fewer than ten. This chain links TRBV7-6 with TRBJ2-5; D gene unclear. The germline V gene encodes CDR1 SGHVS and CDR2 FNYEAQ. CDR3 length: 17 amino acids. Trimming took off 1 base at V and 0 bases at J, with 15 bases between the two ends. In DNA, the CDR3 is TGTGCCAGCAGCTTAGGGCAGTACAGCATGTACCAAGAGACCCAGTACTTC. Its protein is CASSLGQYSMYQETQYF. The full variable domain, completed using reference TRBV7-6 and TRBJ2-5, is GAGVSQSPRYKVTKRGQDVALRCDPISGHVSLYWYRQALGQGPEFLTYFNYEAQQDKSGLPNDRFSAERPEGSISTLTIQRTEQRDSAMYRCASSLGQYSMYQETQYFGPGTRLLVL.

The rearrangement joins TRBV5-8 to TRBJ1-4, with D possibly matching TRBD1 (5 bases). The germline V gene encodes CDR1 SGHTS and CDR2 YDEGEE. The germline V and J ends were trimmed by 0 bases and 6 bases, with 12 bases remaining between them. The CDR3 sequence is 15 residues long. The CDR3 spells CASSLGDLGHEKLFF. The DNA of the CDR3 is TGTGCCAGCAGCTTGGGGGACCTAGGGCATGAAAAACTGTTTTTT. Full variable domain (outside the CDR3, taken from reference TRBV5-8 and TRBJ1-4): EAGVTQSPTHLIKTRGQQATLRCSPISGHTSVYWYQQALGLGLQFLLWYDEGEERNRGNFPPRFSGRQFPNYSSELNVNALELEDSALYLCASSLGDLGHEKLFFGSGTQLSVL.

The chain employs TRBV29-1 and TRBJ2-5; D is possibly TRBD2 (5 bases). Germline loops: CDR1 SQVTM, CDR2 ANQGSEA. The CDR3 totals 15 residues. V lost 2 bases and J lost 2, with 15 bases in between. The CDR3 DNA reads as TGCAGCGTTGAATTGTCGGGGTGGATACAAGAGACCCAGTACTTC. This translates into CSVELSGWIQETQYF.

The genes are TRBV5-1 and TRBJ2-7; D is uncertain. Germline values: CDR1 SGHRS, CDR2 YFSETQ. The CDR3 loop spans 13 amino acids. Trimming stripped 0 bases from V and 3 bases from J, with 7 bases between. The CDR3: CASSLGSDYEQYF. For the CDR3, the DNA is TGCGCCAGCAGCTTGGGGTCAGACTACGAGCAGTACTTC.

This clonotype was observed many times. This chain links TRBV18 with TRBJ2-7; D ambiguous. Deletions cut 2 bases from V and 0 bases from J, with 5 bases between. The CDR3 has 13 amino acids. CDR1 and CDR2 (germline): KGHSH, LQKENI. Here the CDR3 reads CASSPGASYEQYF. The CDR3 DNA reads as TGTGCCAGCTCACCAGGAGCCTCCTACGAGCAGTACTTC.

This chain uses TRBV15 with TRBJ2-1; possible D gene TRBD2, 6 bases. Trimming took off 5 bases at V and 1 base at J, with 12 bases between the two ends. The CDR3 spans 15 residues. CDR1 and CDR2 from the germline V gene are LNHNV and YYDKDF (reference sequence). The CDR3 region has the DNA TGTGCCACCAGCCATCATCGGGGGTCCTACAATGAGCAGTTCTTC. Residues: CATSHHRGSYNEQFF.

V gene TRBV6-5 combines with J gene TRBJ1-5; the D is unclear. In germline, CDR1 is MNHEY, CDR2 SVGAGI. Trimming removed 5 bases at V and 6 bases at J, with 14 bases between. The CDR3 is 14 amino acids. CDR3 sequence reads: CASSPRRYGQPQHF. The CDR3 DNA is TGTGCCAGCAGTCCGAGGAGATATGGTCAGCCCCAGCATTTT.

The chain couples TRBV5-6 to TRBJ2-5; D call uncertain. From germline, CDR1 is SGHDT and CDR2 YYEEEE. Between the trimmed V and J ends, which lost 4 bases and 2 bases, there was a span of 24 bases. The CDR3 is made up of 18 amino acids. CDR3 bases: TGTGCCAGCAGCCCGAAGGCGTGGTCAGGAGCAAAACAAGAGACCCAGTACTTC. Its translation is CASSPKAWSGAKQETQYF.

This chain links TRBV4-1 with TRBJ2-7; TRBD1 agrees at 9 bases. This CDR3 is built from 15 residues. CDR1 and CDR2 (germline): MGHRA, YSYEKL. V lost 5 bases to trimming and J lost 4 bases; unmatched junction nucleotides: 9. The chain's CDR3 is CASSAPGTGSYEQYF. The CDR3, as DNA: TGCGCCAGCAGCGCCCCCGGGACAGGGAGTTACGAGCAGTACTTC.

The gene calls are TRBV20-1 and TRBJ1-5; D is perhaps TRBD1 (5 bases). This CDR3 has 14 amino acids. V lost 4 bases and J lost 4, with 14 bases in between. Per the germline V gene, CDR1 is DFQATT and CDR2 is SNEGSKA (reference sequence). CDR3 residues: CSATRRGENQPQHF. In DNA form, the CDR3 reads TGCAGTGCTACCCGTAGGGGTGAGAATCAGCCCCAGCATTTT.

V is TRBV2 and J is TRBJ1-2; D call uncertain. With 8 bases removed from V and 2 bases from J, the gap between germline ends came to 12 bases. In germline, CDR1 is SNHLY, CDR2 FYNNEI. This CDR3 has 13 residues. CDR3 amino acids: CASGVSLNYGYTF. The DNA of the CDR3 is TGTGCCAGCGGTGTCAGCCTAAACTATGGCTACACCTTC.

This clonotype was observed a handful of times. This chain links TRBV12-5 with TRBJ2-1; 13 nucleotides line up with TRBD2. This CDR3 has 17 amino acids. J was trimmed by 7 bases and V by 0 bases; bases with no gene match: 6. Germline V gene lookup returns CDR1 LGHNT and CDR2 FRNRAP. CDR3 amino acids: CASGLVWTSGSLNEQFF. CDR3 nucleotide sequence: TGTGCTAGTGGTTTGGTCTGGACTAGCGGGAGCCTTAATGAGCAGTTCTTC. Looking up the rest from reference TRBV12-5 and TRBJ2-1 gives the full variable domain: DARVTQTPRHKVTEMGQEVTMRCQPILGHNTVFWYRQTMMQGLELLAYFRNRAPLDDSGMPKDRFSAEMPDATLATLKIQPSEPRDSAVYFCASGLVWTSGSLNEQFFGPGTRLTVL.

V gene TRBV7-2 combines with J gene TRBJ2-3, with D perhaps assigned TRBD1 or TRBD2 (5 bases each). From germline, CDR1 is SGHTA and CDR2 FQGNSA. This CDR3 has 13 residues. Trimming cost V 8 bases and J 6 bases, with 15 bases left between them. The CDR3 loop reads CASRDGFRDTQYF. The CDR3 DNA reads as TGTGCCAGCCGGGACGGCTTTCGTGATACGCAGTATTTT.

This clonotype was picked up a small number of times. The chain has TRBV24-1 and TRBJ1-5; 7 bases line up with TRBD1. The length of the CDR3 is 14 residues. Unmatched junction bases numbered 6, after V lost 4 bases and J lost 7 bases. Per the germline V gene, CDR1 is KGHDR and CDR2 is SFDVKD. Here the CDR3 reads CATSEGLQGQPQHF. In DNA form, the CDR3 reads TGTGCCACCAGTGAGGGTTTACAGGGGCAGCCCCAGCATTTT.